The following is a T cell receptor beta chain sequence with its context. Participants reported their clinical history, and cohort assignment relied on those reports. This specimen comes from a study of blood T cell repertoires in COVID-19. Overall study context: From T cells, B-cell-depleted T cells, or PBMCs came the material, which was cDNA or gDNA.

The protocol was immunoSEQ multiplex PCR, while the TCRdb copy is restricted to in-frame clones and leaves out a portion. Found here are 250,000 to 300,000 clones, more than 75% of them singletons; the top ten hold about a sixth. This CDR3 is 13 amino acids long. From germline, CDR1 is WNHNN and CDR2 SYGVQD (reference sequence). With V trimmed by 4 bases and J by 3 bases, 0 bases remained unmatched. Sequencing was performed on PBMCs or T cells enriched from blood (not recorded which). This sequence joins TRBV10-1 and TRBJ2-7; 10 positions agree with TRBD2. The origin of this receptor is a man aged 18-30 years who had recovered from COVID-19. The CDR3 is CASSASGSYEQYF. CDR3 DNA sequence: TGCGCCAGCAGTGCTAGCGGGAGCTACGAGCAGTACTTC.